The sample holds a few counts of the clone carrying this T cell receptor beta chain. Treatment specified: about 20 received Ad26.COV2.S at low or high dose, single or two shots; several received placebo; per-sample allocation not given. Material that was analyzed had been drawn on day 63 after the first vaccine or placebo injection. Whoever gave the sample was an adult aged 18-55 years in Boston. Clones were sequenced by immunoSEQ multiplex PCR, and TCRdb holds only the in-frame ones, with some missing. The sample contains about 410,000 clones, more than 85% of which appear only once. The entry originates in a study of Ad26.COV2.S vaccination and SARS-CoV-2 variants. This sequence was found in a person aged 18 to 65 who received the Ad26.COV2.S COVID-19 vaccine or a placebo. The sequencing used peripheral blood, collected in a trial of Ad26.COV2.S vaccine versus placebo.

CDR3 in DNA: TGCGCCAGCAGCTTGGACTCTCCTTCACCCCTCCACTTT. It encodes CASSLDSPSPLHF. The chain combines TRBV5-1 with TRBJ1-6; D is undetermined. This CDR3 contains 13 residues. Per germline, CDR1 SGHRS and CDR2 YFSETQ. V was cut by 0 bases and J by 9 bases, with 7 bases left in between. The whole variable domain, filled in from reference TRBV5-1 and TRBJ1-6, reads KAGVTQTPRYLIKTRGQQVTLSCSPISGHRSVSWYQQTPGQGLQFLFEYFSETQRNKGNFPGRFSGRQFSNSRSEMNVSTLELGDSALYLCASSLDSPSPLHFGNGTRLTVT.